These 25 T cell receptor beta chains originate from one sample sequenced in a study of tumor-infiltrating lymphocytes in localized non-small cell lung cancer. Sequenced by immunoSEQ multiplex PCR; TCRdb stores in-frame clones only, minus some. The repertoire has roughly 7,200 clones, around two thirds of them found once; the top ten carry about 8%. The sequenced sample was uninvolved lung tissue not adjacent to the tumor. The origin of the receptors is a human donor with non-small cell lung cancer.

The V and J genes are TRBV6-5 and TRBJ2-5; 7 bases map to TRBD1. Germline-derived CDR1 and CDR2 are MNHEY and SVGAGI. The CDR3 runs 14 residues. The trim removed 2 bases at V and 2 bases at J, leaving 2 bases unmatched. Here the CDR3 DNA reads TGTGCCAGCAGTTACGGCAGGGGGCAAGAGACCCAGTACTTC. Translated: CASSYGRGQETQYF.

This clone is categorized as large. The genes are TRBV4-1 and TRBJ1-2; maybe TRBD1 (5 bases). Germline V gene lookup returns CDR1 MGHRA and CDR2 YSYEKL. V shed 6 bases and J shed 4 bases, with 15 bases lying between them. The CDR3 is 14 amino acids. DNA for the CDR3: TGCGCCAGCAGGGACGCGGGGGTGGGCTATGGCTACACCTTC. Protein: CASRDAGVGYGYTF.

The chain couples TRBV13 to TRBJ2-1, with 14 bases aligning to TRBD2. V lost 3 bases and J lost 9; bases outside the gene matches: 4. The germline V gene encodes CDR1 PRHDT and CDR2 FYEKMQ (reference sequence). The CDR3 is 15 residues long. CDR3 DNA: TGTGCCAGCAGCTTGGGACTAGCGGGAGTCGGTGAGCAGTTCTTC. The encoded protein is CASSLGLAGVGEQFF.

The rearrangement joins TRBV9 to TRBJ2-7, with D tentatively TRBD1 or TRBD2 (5 bases each). V was trimmed by 0 bases and J by 7 bases, leaving 11 bases between them. The germline V gene encodes CDR1 SGDLS and CDR2 YYNGEE. This CDR3 is 13 amino acids long. CDR3 amino acids: CASSVAGGGEQYF. CDR3 nucleotide sequence: TGTGCCAGCAGCGTAGCTGGTGGGGGTGAGCAGTACTTC. Combining the CDR3 with reference TRBV9 and TRBJ2-7 gives the whole variable domain DSGVTQTPKHLITATGQRVTLRCSPRSGDLSVYWYQQSLDQGLQFLIQYYNGEERAKGNILERFSAQQFPDLHSELNLSSLELGDSALYFCASSVAGGGEQYFGPGTRLTVT.

The DNA for the CDR3 is TGTGCCAGCAGTCCGAGCGGGAGTAAGACCCACGAGCAGTACTTC. Translation gives CASSPSGSKTHEQYF. The chain carries TRBV6-5 and TRBJ2-7; 8 nucleotides match TRBD2. The germline V gene has CDR1 MNHEY and CDR2 SVGAGI. V trimming: 5 bases; J trimming: 5 bases; junction bases outside the gene matches: 11. CDR3 length equals 15 residues.

The chain is built from TRBV29-1 and TRBJ2-7, with 8 bases that match TRBD1. The CDR3 consists of 13 residues. Germline values: CDR1 SQVTM, CDR2 ANQGSEA. V was clipped by 5 bases and J by 2 bases; unmatched bases: 5. The CDR3 sequence: CSVQRQGTYEQYF. For the CDR3, the DNA is TGCAGCGTTCAAAGACAGGGGACCTACGAGCAGTACTTC.

The J gene is TRBJ2-3, the V gene TRBV5-6, with D possibly TRBD2 on 5 matching bases. The V gene's germline CDR1 is SGHDT and CDR2 YYEEEE. The CDR3 runs 13 residues. Deletions cut 5 bases from V and 5 bases from J, with 12 bases between. The CDR3 coding sequence is TGTGCCAGCAGTCGGGTTGCGGGAGATACGCAGTATTTT. Protein product: CASSRVAGDTQYF.

The chain has TRBV6-5 and TRBJ2-7; TRBD1 matches 7 bases. Losses at the gene ends were 5 bases for V and 5 bases for J; bases not matched to a gene: 9. CDR1 is MNHEY, CDR2 SVGAGI, per germline. The CDR3 runs 14 residues. The CDR3 loop is CASSLDRAAHEQYF. The CDR3, as DNA: TGTGCCAGCAGTCTTGACAGGGCGGCCCACGAGCAGTACTTC.

The chain couples TRBV7-2 to TRBJ2-7, with D possibly being TRBD1 or TRBD2 (5 bases each). Germline values: CDR1 SGHTA, CDR2 FQGNSA. The length of the CDR3 is 16 residues. The V gene lost 1 base and the J gene lost 2 bases, with 15 bases spanning the gap. The CDR3 coding sequence is TGTGCCAGCAGCTTAGGCCCACCCGGGACCGCCTACGAGCAGTACTTC. Translated, it gives CASSLGPPGTAYEQYF.

The chain couples TRBV6-6 to TRBJ1-3; D is ambiguous. The CDR3 spans 14 residues. V was trimmed by 8 bases and J by 4 bases, leaving 15 bases between them. Germline CDR1 MNHNY, CDR2 SVGAGI (reference sequence). The CDR3 spells CASRVGEPGNTIYF. The CDR3 bases are TGTGCCAGCCGGGTCGGGGAACCAGGAAACACCATATATTTT.

Judged by abundance, this clone is medium-sized (0.01 to 0.1%). The chain has TRBV6-1 and TRBJ2-3; 10 nucleotides agree with TRBD1. Germline V CDR1 and CDR2: MNHNS, SASEGT. The CDR3 has 14 residues. V was pared by 4 bases and J by 6 bases, with 4 bases of the junction left unmatched. The CDR3 coding sequence is TGTGCCAGCAGTGGCGGGACAGGGGTCGATACGCAGTATTTT. Its protein product is CASSGGTGVDTQYF.

The genes are TRBV19 and TRBJ1-1; 11 bases are shared with TRBD1. J lost 7 bases, V lost 11 bases, and 18 bases had no gene match. Germline V CDR1 and CDR2: LNHDA, SQIVND (reference sequence). The CDR3 covers 16 residues. CDR3 bases: TGTGCCGTGGCGGGTGGGACAGGGGGAGGAGTAGGTGAAGCTTTCTTT. Residues: CAVAGGTGGGVGEAFF. Full variable domain (rest looked up from reference TRBV19 and TRBJ1-1): DGGITQSPKYLFRKEGQNVTLSCEQNLNHDAMYWYRQDPGQGLRLIYYSQIVNDFQKGDIAEGYSVSREKKESFPLTVTSAQKNPTAFYLCAVAGGTGGGVGEAFFGQGTRLTVV.

This chain links TRBV6-5 with TRBJ1-1; D may be TRBD1 (5 bases). The germline V and J ends were trimmed by 4 bases and 0 bases, with 15 bases remaining between them. There are 16 residues in the CDR3. The germline V gene has CDR1 MNHEY and CDR2 SVGAGI. DNA of the CDR3: TGTGCCAGCAGTTTATTTACCGGGGGTATGAACACTGAAGCTTTCTTT. It specifies CASSLFTGGMNTEAFF.

The chain employs TRBV19 and TRBJ2-6; unclear D gene. The CDR3 contains 15 residues. Germline V gene lookup returns CDR1 LNHDA and CDR2 SQIVND (reference sequence). Trimming left V 3 bases short and J 9 bases short, with 15 bases between. CDR3 DNA sequence: TGTGCCAGTAGTATCGTCCGGGCCTGGGACAACGTCCTGACTTTC. This encodes CASSIVRAWDNVLTF.

The chain combines TRBV4-3 with TRBJ2-2; no definite D call. The CDR3 sequence is 15 residues long. Trimming stripped 0 bases from V and 8 bases from J, with 13 bases between. Germline V lookup: CDR1 LGHNA, CDR2 YSLEER. CDR3 bases: TGCGCCAGCAGCCAAGAAGTGCAGCTCAGGGGGGAGCTGTTTTTT. Residues: CASSQEVQLRGELFF.

This chain links TRBV7-3 with TRBJ2-4, with 9 positions matching TRBD1. Germline V gives CDR1 SGHTA, CDR2 FQGTGA. The CDR3 sequence is 14 residues long. V dropped 6 bases and J dropped 9; count of bases not matched to a gene: 9. In nucleotides, the CDR3 is TGTGCCAGCAGTTCTAGCGGACAGGGGAGCATTCAGTACTTC. Translated: CASSSSGQGSIQYF.

This chain uses TRBV7-2 with TRBJ1-2, with TRBD1 identical over 7 bases. Trimming cost V 6 bases and J 7 bases; bases outside gene matches: 8. CDR1 is SGHTA and CDR2 is FQGNSA in the germline V gene. The CDR3 is 13 residues long. The CDR3 DNA sequence: TGTGCCAGCAGGGTGGAGGGGGCTAGTGGCTACACCTTC. Its protein is CASRVEGASGYTF.

The V call is TRBV7-2, the J call TRBJ2-7, with D perhaps matching TRBD1 or TRBD2 (6 bases each). Germline values: CDR1 SGHTA, CDR2 FQGNSA. This CDR3 has 12 residues. The V and J ends lost 8 bases and 2 bases respectively, with 10 bases between them. CDR3 protein: CASRRGTYEQYF. The DNA for the CDR3 is TGTGCCAGCCGGAGGGGGACCTACGAGCAGTACTTC.

This clone came up a few times. The genes are TRBV5-1 and TRBJ2-3; D not resolved. The CDR3 totals 15 residues. The V end lost 0 bases, the J end lost 0 bases, and 8 bases lay between the germline ends. Germline CDR1 reads SGHRS; CDR2 reads YFSETQ. The CDR3 nucleotides read TGCGCCAGCAGCTTGGGCTTTGGGAGCACAGATACGCAGTATTTT. It is translated as CASSLGFGSTDTQYF. The full variable domain, completed using reference TRBV5-1 and TRBJ2-3, is KAGVTQTPRYLIKTRGQQVTLSCSPISGHRSVSWYQQTPGQGLQFLFEYFSETQRNKGNFPGRFSGRQFSNSRSEMNVSTLELGDSALYLCASSLGFGSTDTQYFGPGTRLTVL.

The gene calls are TRBV4-3 and TRBJ2-7; no reliable D call. Germline V gene data show CDR1 as LGHNA and CDR2 as YSLEER. The V end was cut by 4 bases, the J end by 5 bases, with 18 bases between. The CDR3 sequence is 15 residues long. The CDR3 nucleotides read TGCGCCAGCAGCCCGGATCTGGAAAGAAGGGACGAGCAGTACTTC. This codes for CASSPDLERRDEQYF.

The chain employs TRBV4-3 and TRBJ2-7, with 15 positions matching TRBD2. This CDR3 comprises 18 residues. With 0 bases clipped from V and 5 bases from J, the junction kept 8 bases outside the gene matches. Germline V gene data show CDR1 as LGHNA and CDR2 as YSLEER. The CDR3 nucleotides are TGCGCCAGCAGCCAAGATCCCGGGACTAGCGGGAGGAGGAACGAGCAGTACTTC. The encoded protein is CASSQDPGTSGRRNEQYF.

This chain uses TRBV5-8 with TRBJ2-1, with D tentatively TRBD1 (5 bases). This CDR3 has 15 residues. Trimming took off 1 base at V and 8 bases at J, with 16 bases between the two ends. From germline, CDR1 is SGHTS and CDR2 YDEGEE. CDR3 in amino acids: CASSLQWGSWDEQFF. The CDR3 DNA sequence: TGTGCCAGCAGCTTGCAGTGGGGCAGTTGGGATGAGCAGTTCTTC.

In its sample, this clone was seen a few times. This rearrangement joins TRBV7-9 to TRBJ1-4; TRBD1 might be the D (6 bases). The CDR3 totals 16 residues. With 5 bases removed from V and 11 bases from J, the gap between germline ends came to 24 bases. Germline loops: CDR1 SEHNR, CDR2 FQNEAQ (reference sequence). The DNA of the CDR3 is TGTGCCAGCAGCACCGACAGGTCGGGGCGCCCAGATAAACTGTTTTTT. Residues: CASSTDRSGRPDKLFF. Using reference TRBV7-9 and TRBJ1-4 for the parts outside the CDR3, the full variable domain is DTGVSQNPRHKITKRGQNVTFRCDPISEHNRLYWYRQTLGQGPEFLTYFQNEAQLEKSRLLSDRFSAERPKGSFSTLEIQRTEQGDSAMYLCASSTDRSGRPDKLFFGSGTQLSVL.

This chain uses TRBV5-1 with TRBJ2-1; 7 bases match TRBD2. Looked up from germline, CDR1 is SGHRS and CDR2 is YFSETQ. The CDR3 extends over 15 amino acids. V lost 2 bases to trimming and J lost 4 bases; unmatched junction nucleotides: 6. As DNA, the CDR3 is TGCGCCAGCAGCTTATCTAGCGGAAATTACAATGAGCAGTTCTTC. It codes for CASSLSSGNYNEQFF. Drawing the rest from reference TRBV5-1 and TRBJ2-1, the complete variable domain is KAGVTQTPRYLIKTRGQQVTLSCSPISGHRSVSWYQQTPGQGLQFLFEYFSETQRNKGNFPGRFSGRQFSNSRSEMNVSTLELGDSALYLCASSLSSGNYNEQFFGPGTRLTVL.

This chain links TRBV10-2 with TRBJ2-3; TRBD2 aligns across 8 bases. This CDR3 spans 11 amino acids. Germline CDR1 is WSHSY and CDR2 is SAAADI. V was clipped by 2 bases and J by 14 bases; unmatched bases: 3. The CDR3 loop is CASSEGTSLYF. CDR3 DNA sequence: TGCGCCAGCAGTGAGGGGACTAGTCTGTATTTT.